The rows below give T cell receptor beta chains drawn from one sample of a study of tumor-infiltrating T cells and Merkel cell polyomavirus. The method was immunoSEQ multiplex PCR; TCRdb's version includes in-frame clones alone and lacks a portion of them. The data hold some 25,000 clones, with 87% observed a single time. The sample consisted of lymph node tissue. The source of these receptors is a man aged 45-65 years with Merkel cell carcinoma. Both conserved end residues are part of each CDR3. The D gene is left open where the match is weak. A row's size may be missing; if present it is once, few, many or a size class.

clone size	V gene	J gene	D gene	CDR3 protein	CDR3 DNA
NA	TRBV19	TRBJ1-1	TRBD1	CASSTKRTGAPEAFF	TGTGCCAGTAGTACTAAAAGGACAGGGGCTCCTGAAGCTTTCTTT
NA	TRBV19	TRBJ2-1	TRBD2	CASSYFRTSRGYNEQFF	TGTGCCAGTAGCTACTTTAGGACTAGCCGAGGATACAATGAGCAGTTCTTC
NA	TRBV5-5	TRBJ2-2	TRBD1	CASSLRGQGSNTGELFF	TGTGCCAGCAGCTTGCGAGGACAGGGGTCGAACACCGGGGAGCTGTTTTTT
NA	TRBV13	TRBJ2-7	TRBD2	CASSLGRGRNYEQYF	TGTGCCAGCAGCTTAGGGCGCGGGAGAAACTACGAGCAGTACTTC
NA	TRBV21-1	TRBJ2-5	NA	CASSKVSGTQYF	TGTGCCAGCAGCAAAGTTAGTGGGACCCAGTACTTC
NA	TRBV5-5	TRBJ1-2	NA	CASSLAGSVLYGYTF	TGTGCCAGCAGCTTGGCCGGCAGCGTCCTGTATGGCTACACCTTC
once	TRBV6-5	TRBJ2-2	NA	CASSNRVDTGELFF	TGTGCCAGCAGTAACCGGGTCGACACCGGGGAGCTGTTTTTT
NA	TRBV11-2	TRBJ2-5	TRBD2	CASSSLRGGPETQYF	TGTGCCAGCAGCTCCTTGCGGGGGGGCCCGGAGACCCAGTACTTC
NA	TRBV30	TRBJ2-5	NA	CACLGGAGTKETQYF	TGTGCCTGTTTAGGGGGGGCCGGGACAAAAGAGACCCAGTACTTC
NA	TRBV6-5	TRBJ2-4	NA	CASSERGRNIQYF	TGTGCCAGCAGTGAACGGGGGAGGAACATTCAGTACTTC
NA	TRBV20-1	TRBJ2-7	NA	CSARGLEQYF	TGCAGTGCTAGAGGACTAGAGCAGTACTTC
NA	TRBV27	TRBJ2-7	TRBD2	CASSLSSGGPYEQYF	TGTGCCAGCAGTTTATCTTCGGGGGGGCCCTACGAGCAGTACTTC
NA	TRBV30	TRBJ2-7	TRBD1	CAWKTGGYEQYF	TGTGCCTGGAAAACAGGGGGCTACGAGCAGTACTTC
NA	TRBV5-1	TRBJ2-1	TRBD2	CASSPAGTTYNEQFF	TGCGCCAGCAGCCCGGCCGGGACTACGTACAATGAGCAGTTCTTC
NA	TRBV6-6	TRBJ1-2	NA	CASSKGVNYGYTF	TGTGCCAGCAGTAAGGGAGTTAACTATGGCTACACCTTC
few	TRBV6-5	TRBJ1-6	NA	CASSERTNNSPLHF	TGTGCCAGCAGTGAGAGAACGAATAATTCACCCCTCCACTTT
NA	TRBV4-3	TRBJ2-7	NA	CASSQVADRDYEQYF	TGCGCCAGCAGCCAAGTTGCGGACAGAGACTACGAGCAGTACTTC
NA	TRBV4-1	TRBJ2-7	TRBD2	CASSLGPGTSGYEQYF	TGCGCCAGCAGCCTAGGCCCCGGGACTAGCGGTTACGAGCAGTACTTC
NA	TRBV2	TRBJ2-7	NA	CASKTSFEQYF	TGTGCCAGCAAGACAAGTTTCGAGCAGTACTTC
once	TRBV5-6	TRBJ2-1	NA	CASSLEQLSSYNEQFF	TGTGCCAGCAGCTTGGAGCAACTGAGCTCCTACAATGAGCAGTTCTTC
NA	TRBV5-1	TRBJ2-1	NA	CASSLGRNNEQFF	TGCGCCAGCAGCTTGGGGCGGAACAATGAGCAGTTCTTC
NA	TRBV6-5	TRBJ1-2	TRBD1	CASSYSGTGGTSGYTF	TGTGCCAGCAGTTACTCGGGGACAGGGGGCACAAGTGGCTACACCTTC
NA	TRBV6-5	TRBJ1-1	NA	CASSLTGYTEAFF	TGTGCCAGCAGTCTTACGGGATACACTGAAGCTTTCTTT
NA	TRBV7-9	TRBJ2-1	NA	CASSLISEQFF	TGTGCCAGCAGCTTAATATCTGAGCAGTTCTTC
NA	TRBV18	TRBJ2-7	TRBD1	CASSPGTVEQYF	TGTGCCAGCTCACCCGGGACAGTCGAGCAGTACTTC
NA	TRBV2	TRBJ1-1	TRBD1	CASCDRGFSDTEAFF	TGTGCCAGCTGTGACAGGGGCTTTTCGGACACTGAAGCTTTCTTT
NA	TRBV5-4	TRBJ2-1	TRBD2	CATAIGGLAGYNEQFF	TGTGCCACCGCCATCGGGGGACTAGCGGGGTACAATGAGCAGTTCTTC
NA	TRBV27	TRBJ1-5	TRBD1	CASSGGTGAAQPQHF	TGTGCCAGCAGTGGCGGGACAGGGGCGGCGCAGCCCCAGCATTTT
NA	TRBV9	TRBJ1-1	NA	CASRSIRGMNTEAFF	TGTGCCAGCAGAAGTATAAGAGGGATGAACACTGAAGCTTTCTTT
NA	TRBV6-6	TRBJ1-5	NA	CASSLQGNQPQHF	TGTGCCAGCAGTCTTCAGGGTAATCAGCCCCAGCATTTT
NA	TRBV4-1	TRBJ1-2	NA	CASSQGGQPYGYTF	TGCGCCAGCAGCCAAGGAGGACAACCCTATGGCTACACCTTC
NA	TRBV6-4	TRBJ2-3	TRBD1	CASSDFESGTGDKDTQYF	TGTGCCAGCAGTGACTTCGAATCCGGGACAGGGGATAAGGATACGCAGTATTTT
once	TRBV10-3	TRBJ2-1	TRBD2	CAISGGTSLSTGEQFF	TGTGCCATCAGTGGAGGGACTAGCCTCTCGACGGGTGAGCAGTTCTTC
once	TRBV28	TRBJ2-7	NA	CASRRLMHSYEQYF	TGTGCCAGCAGACGACTGATGCATTCCTACGAGCAGTACTTC
NA	TRBV10-2	TRBJ1-2	NA	CASSNPRGDPNYGYTF	TGCGCCAGCAGCAACCCCAGGGGAGACCCTAACTATGGCTACACCTTC
NA	TRBV5-6	TRBJ1-6	TRBD1	CASKTDRGDNSPLHF	TGTGCCAGCAAGACCGACAGGGGGGATAATTCACCCCTCCACTTT
NA	TRBV5-5	TRBJ1-2	NA	CASSQDSYGYTF	TGTGCCAGCAGCCAGGACTCCTATGGCTACACCTTC
once	TRBV15	TRBJ2-7	TRBD2	CATSSFGGADEQYF	TGTGCCACCAGCAGTTTCGGGGGGGCGGATGAGCAGTACTTC
once	TRBV6-5	TRBJ2-7	TRBD2	CASSGLAGLDEQYF	TGTGCCAGCAGCGGACTAGCGGGACTCGACGAGCAGTACTTC
NA	TRBV4-3	TRBJ2-7	TRBD1	CASSHGQGGYEQYF	TGCGCCAGCAGCCATGGACAGGGAGGATACGAGCAGTACTTC
NA	TRBV7-2	TRBJ1-2	NA	CASRKTNDYGYTF	TGTGCCAGCAGGAAGACAAACGACTATGGCTACACCTTC
once	TRBV4-3	TRBJ2-3	NA	CASSQGTVSGTDTQYF	TGCGCCAGCAGCCAAGGTACGGTCAGCGGCACAGATACGCAGTATTTT
NA	TRBV5-4	TRBJ1-2	TRBD1	CATSQATGDYGYTF	TGTGCCACCTCACAAGCGACAGGGGACTATGGCTACACCTTC